A selection of T cell receptor beta chains follows, all from one sample in a study of response to subunit inactivated influenza vaccine. TCRdb reprocessed the RT-PCR reads via MiXCR and lists one record per CDR3 protein. The table shows about 480,000 distinct CDR3 sequences, with approximately 11% occurring only once. Material: PBMCs from blood, obtained about 40 days after vaccination. These receptors all come from a man aged 50-60 years who received an inactivated influenza vaccine. Both conserved end residues are trimmed from each CDR3. Part of the rows lack a size; the others show once, few, many or a class for expanded clones.

.	TRBV18	TRBJ2-5	ASSLPPEETQY
.	TRBV2	TRBJ2-3	ASSERRRGSPLGATDTQY
.	TRBV7-6	TRBJ2-5	ASSLGVRGSFGETQY
.	TRBV6-5	TRBJ2-7	ASSSPAGSSGAYEQY
.	TRBV5-5	TRBJ2-3	ASSFRVSTDTQY
few	TRBV4-3	TRBJ1-2	ASSQDLGRTLGYT
few	TRBV9	TRBJ2-7	ASSVFSGTSKYEQY
few	TRBV20-1	TRBJ2-2	SAREGRGELF
.	TRBV7-9	TRBJ1-2	ASSHDGSPLFNYGYT
.	TRBV4-3	TRBJ2-3	ASSQEGRGYTDTQY
.	TRBV4-1	TRBJ2-2	ASSQGVTISTTGELF
many	TRBV12-3/TRBV12-4	TRBJ2-5	ASSITWAGETQY
.	TRBV2	TRBJ2-1	ASSPGTSYYNEQF
few	TRBV11-2	TRBJ2-1	ASSPSSHEQF
.	TRBV7-2	TRBJ1-6	ASSPGPNSPLH
.	TRBV19	TRBJ2-1	ASSVSGSEQF